A single TCR beta chain is shown here with its context. What it recognizes is unknown. The data stem from a study of OX40 agonist ivuxolimab in advanced cancers. Turning to the study itself: Patients enrolled in dose escalation were diagnosed with hepatocellular carcinoma, melanoma, renal cell or head and neck cancer. Study conclusions and caveats: There was clonal expansion of CD4+ and CD8+ blood T cells by week 6 at 0.1 to 3.0 mg/kg.

CDR1 is MNHEY, CDR2 SMNVEV, per germline (reference sequence). The CDR3 consists of 15 residues. V lost 3 bases to trimming and J lost 4 bases; unmatched junction nucleotides: 7. TCRdb's table, derived via immunoSEQ multiplex PCR, lists solely in-frame clones and lacks some. The sample contains over 55,000 clones, around 80% of which appear only once. Autoimmune disease history or systemic immunosuppression excluded patients. J is TRBJ2-7 and V is TRBV27, with 9 bases lining up with TRBD1. This clonotype was sampled from an adult with an advanced solid tumor such as melanoma, head and neck, liver or kidney cancer. Sequences were derived from CD4+ or CD8+ T cells sorted from blood, sampled in a trial of the OX40 agonist ivuxolimab. The CDR3 is CASSFRGQGSYEQYF. DNA for the CDR3: TGTGCCAGCAGTTTCCGGGGACAGGGATCTTACGAGCAGTACTTC.